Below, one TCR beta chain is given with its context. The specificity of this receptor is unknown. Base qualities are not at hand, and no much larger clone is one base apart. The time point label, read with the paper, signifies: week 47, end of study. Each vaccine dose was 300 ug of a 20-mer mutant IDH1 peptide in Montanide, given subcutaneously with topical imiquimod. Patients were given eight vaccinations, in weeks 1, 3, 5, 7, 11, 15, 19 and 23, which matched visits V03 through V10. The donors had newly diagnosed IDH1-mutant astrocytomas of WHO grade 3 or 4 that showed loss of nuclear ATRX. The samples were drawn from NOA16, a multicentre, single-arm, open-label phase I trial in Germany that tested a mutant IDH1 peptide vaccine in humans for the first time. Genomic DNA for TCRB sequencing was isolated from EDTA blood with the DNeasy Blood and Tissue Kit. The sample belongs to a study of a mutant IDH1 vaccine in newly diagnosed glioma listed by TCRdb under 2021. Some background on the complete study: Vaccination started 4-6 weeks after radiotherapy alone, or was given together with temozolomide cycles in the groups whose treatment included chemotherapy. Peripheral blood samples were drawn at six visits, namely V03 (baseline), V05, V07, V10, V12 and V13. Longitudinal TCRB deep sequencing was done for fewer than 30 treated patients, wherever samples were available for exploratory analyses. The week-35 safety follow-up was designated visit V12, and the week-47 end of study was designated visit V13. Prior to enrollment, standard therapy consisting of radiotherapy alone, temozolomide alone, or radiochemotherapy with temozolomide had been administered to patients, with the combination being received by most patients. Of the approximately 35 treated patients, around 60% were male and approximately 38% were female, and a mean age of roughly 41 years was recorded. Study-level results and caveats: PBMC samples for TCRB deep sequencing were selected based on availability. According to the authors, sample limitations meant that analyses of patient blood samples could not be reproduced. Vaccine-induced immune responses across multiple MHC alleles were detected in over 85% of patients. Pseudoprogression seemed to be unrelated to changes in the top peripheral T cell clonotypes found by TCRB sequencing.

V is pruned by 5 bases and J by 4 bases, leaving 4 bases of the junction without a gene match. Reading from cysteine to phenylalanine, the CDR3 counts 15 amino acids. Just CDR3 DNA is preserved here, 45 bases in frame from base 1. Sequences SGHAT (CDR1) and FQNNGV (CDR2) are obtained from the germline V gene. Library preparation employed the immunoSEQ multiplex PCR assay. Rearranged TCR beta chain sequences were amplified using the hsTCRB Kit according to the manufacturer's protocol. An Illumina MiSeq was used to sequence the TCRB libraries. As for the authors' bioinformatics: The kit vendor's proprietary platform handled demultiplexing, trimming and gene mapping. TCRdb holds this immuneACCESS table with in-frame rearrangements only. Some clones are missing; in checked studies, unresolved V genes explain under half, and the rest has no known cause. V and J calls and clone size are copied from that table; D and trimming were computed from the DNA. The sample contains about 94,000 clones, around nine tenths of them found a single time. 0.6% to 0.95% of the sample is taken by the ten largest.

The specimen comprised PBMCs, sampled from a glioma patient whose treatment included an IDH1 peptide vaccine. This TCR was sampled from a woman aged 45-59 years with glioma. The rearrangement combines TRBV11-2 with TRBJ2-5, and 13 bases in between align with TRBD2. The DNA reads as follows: TGTGCCAGCAGCCTGGGACTAGCGGGAAGAGAGACCCAGTACTTC. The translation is CASSLGLAGRETQYF.